This is a list of T cell receptor beta chains from one sample in a study of blood T cell repertoires in COVID-19. Using immunoSEQ multiplex PCR, the repertoire was profiled, and TCRdb retains in-frame clones only, with some absent. The table has 200,000 or so clones, around 85% seen once; the top ten hold 2% to 2.5%. The sample comprised peripheral blood. The receptors were gathered from a man in his sixties or seventies with active or convalescent COVID-19. The CDR3 runs from the conserved cysteine through the conserved F or W. D genes are given only for firm matches. Only part of the rows carry a size: once, few, many, or a class if the clone is expanded.

>-|-|TRBV11-2|TRBJ2-4
CASSGAWGHYF
TGTGCCAGCAGCGGGGCCTGGGGCCATTACTTC
>-|-|TRBV11-3|TRBJ2-1
CASSIGGHNEQFF
TGTGCCAGCAGCATTGGTGGGCACAATGAGCAGTTCTTC
>TRBD1|-|TRBV6-6|TRBJ2-7
CASSRPLTGTGSHEQYF
TGTGCCAGCAGTCGACCTTTGACCGGGACAGGGAGCCACGAGCAGTACTTC
>-|few|TRBV5-1|TRBJ1-1
CASSLALRNTEAFF
TGCGCCAGCAGCTTGGCCCTACGGAACACTGAAGCTTTCTTT
>-|few|TRBV6-6|TRBJ2-5
CASSRSRRSGILGGETQYF
TGTGCCAGCAGTCGATCCAGAAGATCGGGGATTCTCGGTGGGGAGACCCAGTACTTC
>TRBD2|-|TRBV2|TRBJ2-7
CASRAGLAAREQYF
TGTGCCAGCAGAGCTGGACTAGCCGCACGCGAGCAGTACTTC
>TRBD1|-|TRBV14|TRBJ2-5
CASSAGGLNSETQYF
TGTGCCAGCAGTGCAGGGGGCCTCAACTCGGAGACCCAGTACTTC
>TRBD1|-|TRBV3-1/TRBV3-2|TRBJ1-5
CASSQARDGTGDLGASNQPQHF
TGTGCCAGCAGCCAAGCTAGGGACGGGACAGGGGACCTTGGGGCTAGCAATCAGCCCCAGCATTTT
>TRBD2|-|TRBV6-5|TRBJ2-2
CASSSRGLAGGGELFF
TGTGCCAGCAGTTCCCGTGGACTAGCGGGAGGCGGGGAGCTGTTTTTT
>TRBD1|-|TRBV16|TRBJ2-4
CASSSHRGLGIQYF
TGTGCCAGCAGCTCCCACAGGGGATTAGGCATTCAGTACTTC
>-|-|TRBV4-1|TRBJ1-4
CASSGTATNEKLFF
TGCGCCAGCAGCGGAACAGCAACTAATGAAAAACTGTTTTTT
>TRBD2|-|TRBV5-1|TRBJ2-1
CASSRGASGNNEQFF
TGCGCCAGCAGCCGGGGTGCTAGCGGGAACAATGAGCAGTTCTTC
>TRBD2|-|TRBV6-5|TRBJ2-2
CASSYGAGAGELFF
TGTGCCAGCAGTTACGGGGCGGGGGCCGGGGAGCTGTTTTTT